Here is one TCR beta chain with its context. The sample is drawn from a study of blood T cell repertoires in COVID-19. Whole-study context: Acute-phase and convalescent COVID-19 samples originated in the United States, Italy and Spain. In each case, the material was cDNA or gDNA derived from T cells, B-cell-depleted T cells, or PBMCs.

The authors' processing: From reference gene primer amplification, estimates of nucleated cell counts were derived. TCRdb keeps only in-frame clones here, not all; method: immunoSEQ multiplex PCR. The V and J calls and clone size were taken over from that table, and D and trimming were inferred from the DNA. Of about 110,000 clones detected, 89% appear once; the ten largest clones hold 4.5% to 5%. The CDR3 runs 17 residues. Germline loops: CDR1 LNHNV, CDR2 YYDKDF (reference sequence). V was pared by 2 bases and J by 3 bases, with 8 bases of the junction left unmatched. Sequencing was done on a sample of peripheral blood. This TCR was recovered from a man aged 35-49 years with active or convalescent COVID-19. The J gene is TRBJ2-3, the V gene TRBV15; 10 nucleotides align to TRBD1. CDR3 sequence reads: CATSRTRQGAGTDTQYF. In DNA form, the CDR3 reads TGTGCCACCAGCAGAACGCGACAGGGGGCGGGTACAGATACGCAGTATTTT.